This T cell receptor (beta chain) comes out of a study of T cell responses to AZD1222 COVID-19 vaccine. TCRdb's copy holds only in-frame clones and misses some; the assay was immunoSEQ multiplex PCR. This table holds more than 80,000 clones, about 86% found once. As regards this clone: A junction end diverges from the germline sequence, so it may reflect a read error.

The CDR3 loop spans 12 amino acids. CDR1 and CDR2 (germline): ENHRY, SYGVKD. The material sequenced was peripheral blood, taken on day 0 of MenACWY control vaccination. The chain combines TRBV10-3 with TRBJ1-1; D uncertain. This receptor was obtained from an adult in good health. CDR3 amino acids: CAISEWGEEAFF. The CDR3 DNA is TGTGCCATCAGCGAGTGGGGTGAGGAAGCTTTCTTT.